This TCR beta chain was documented in a study of naive and memory T cell subsets. Many counts were recorded for this clonotype. Both TRBC1 and TRBC2 were covered by a beta constant-region primer of two equimolar oligonucleotides. An oligonucleotide with the SP2 primer and a 12-nucleotide UMI was ligated to the cDNA 3' end. TCRdb redid the calling of the UMI-ligation and nested PCR reads with MiXCR, one entry per CDR3 protein. The sample lists roughly 98,000 distinct CDR3 sequences, roughly 7% seen once, with around 1.6% in the top ten. CDR3 length: 13 amino acids. Germline assignment: CDR1 SGHRS and CDR2 YFSETQ. The trim removed 0 bases at V and 8 bases at J, leaving 2 bases unmatched.

The sequence was obtained from a human donor in good health. Sequenced sample: central memory CD4+ T cells from blood. This rearrangement joins TRBV5-1 to TRBJ2-1; 7 nucleotides align to TRBD1. The CDR3 loop reads CASSLGQGYEQFF. In DNA form, the CDR3 reads TGCGCCAGCAGCTTGGGACAGGGATATGAGCAGTTCTTC.